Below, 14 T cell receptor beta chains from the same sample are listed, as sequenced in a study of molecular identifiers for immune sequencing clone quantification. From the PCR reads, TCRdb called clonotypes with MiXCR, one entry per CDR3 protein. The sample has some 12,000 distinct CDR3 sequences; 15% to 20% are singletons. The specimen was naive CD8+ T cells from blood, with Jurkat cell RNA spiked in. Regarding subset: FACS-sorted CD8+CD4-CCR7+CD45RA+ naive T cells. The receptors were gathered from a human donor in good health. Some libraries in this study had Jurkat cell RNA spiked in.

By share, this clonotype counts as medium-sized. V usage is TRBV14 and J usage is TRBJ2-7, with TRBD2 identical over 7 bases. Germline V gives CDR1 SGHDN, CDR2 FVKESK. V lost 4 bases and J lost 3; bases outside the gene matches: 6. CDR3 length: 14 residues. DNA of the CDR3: TGTGCCAGCAGCCCTTGGGGACTATTCTACGAGCAGTACTTC. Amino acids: CASSPWGLFYEQYF.

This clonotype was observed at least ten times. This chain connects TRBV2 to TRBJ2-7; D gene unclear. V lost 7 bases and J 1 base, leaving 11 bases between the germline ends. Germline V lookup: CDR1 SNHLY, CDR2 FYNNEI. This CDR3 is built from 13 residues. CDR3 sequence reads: CASTVAISYEQYF. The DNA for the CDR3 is TGTGCCAGCACCGTGGCTATTTCCTACGAGCAGTACTTC. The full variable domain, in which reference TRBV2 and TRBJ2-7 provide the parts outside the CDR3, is EPEVTQTPSHQVTQMGQEVILRCVPISNHLYFYWYRQILGQKVEFLVSFYNNEISEKSEIFDDQFSVERPDGSNFTLKIRSTKLEDSAMYFCASTVAISYEQYFGPGTRLTVT.

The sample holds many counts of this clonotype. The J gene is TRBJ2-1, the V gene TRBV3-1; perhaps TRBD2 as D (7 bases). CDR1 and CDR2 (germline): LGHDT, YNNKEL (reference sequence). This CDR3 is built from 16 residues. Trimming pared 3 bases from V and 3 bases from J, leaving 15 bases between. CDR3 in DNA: TGTGCCAGCAGCCAGCCGGGGGGCGGGAGCTACAATGAGCAGTTCTTC. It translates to CASSQPGGGSYNEQFF.

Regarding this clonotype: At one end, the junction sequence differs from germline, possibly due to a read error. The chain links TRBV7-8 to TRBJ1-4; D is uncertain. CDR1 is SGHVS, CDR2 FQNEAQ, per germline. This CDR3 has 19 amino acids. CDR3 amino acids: CASSLAPGSGSGTNEELFF. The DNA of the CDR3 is TGTGCCAGCAGCTTAGCGCCGGGTTCTGGGAGCGGAACTAATGAAGAACTGTTTTTT.

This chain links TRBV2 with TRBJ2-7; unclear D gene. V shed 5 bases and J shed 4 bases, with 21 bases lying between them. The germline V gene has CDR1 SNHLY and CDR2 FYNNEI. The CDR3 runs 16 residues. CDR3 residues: CASSPSRYLPRYEQYF. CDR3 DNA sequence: TGTGCCAGCAGTCCCAGTAGGTACCTCCCTAGGTACGAGCAGTACTTC.

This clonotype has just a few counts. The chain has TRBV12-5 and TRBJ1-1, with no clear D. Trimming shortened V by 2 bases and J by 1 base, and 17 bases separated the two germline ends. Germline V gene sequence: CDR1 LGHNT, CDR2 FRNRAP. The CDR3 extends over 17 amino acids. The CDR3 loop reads CASGLPLQGEGNTEAFF. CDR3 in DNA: TGTGCTAGTGGTTTGCCGTTACAAGGAGAGGGGAACACTGAAGCTTTCTTT.

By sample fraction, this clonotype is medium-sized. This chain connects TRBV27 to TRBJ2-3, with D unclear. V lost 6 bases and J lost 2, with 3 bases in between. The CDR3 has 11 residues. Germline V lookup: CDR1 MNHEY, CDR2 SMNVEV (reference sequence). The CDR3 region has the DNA TGTGCCAGCAGGAACACAGATACGCAGTATTTT. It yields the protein CASRNTDTQYF.

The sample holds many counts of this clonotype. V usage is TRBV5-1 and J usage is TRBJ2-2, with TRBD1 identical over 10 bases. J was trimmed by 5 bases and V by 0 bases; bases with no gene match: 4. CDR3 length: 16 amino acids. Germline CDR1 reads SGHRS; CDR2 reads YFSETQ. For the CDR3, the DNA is TGCGCCAGCAGCTTGGACTGGACAGGGGGGACCGGGGAGCTGTTTTTT. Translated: CASSLDWTGGTGELFF.

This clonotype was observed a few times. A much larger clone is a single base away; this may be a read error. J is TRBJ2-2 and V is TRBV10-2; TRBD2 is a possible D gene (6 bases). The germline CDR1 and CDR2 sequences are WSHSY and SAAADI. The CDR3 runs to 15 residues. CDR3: CASSESTPPTGGLFF. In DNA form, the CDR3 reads TGCGCCAGCAGTGAGTCGACACCGCCCACCGGGGGGCTGTTTTTT.

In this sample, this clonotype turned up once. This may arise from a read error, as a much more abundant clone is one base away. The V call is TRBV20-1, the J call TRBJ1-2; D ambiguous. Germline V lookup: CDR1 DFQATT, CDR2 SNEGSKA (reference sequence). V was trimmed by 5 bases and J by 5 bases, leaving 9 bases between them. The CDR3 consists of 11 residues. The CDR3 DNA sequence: TGCAGTGCTGGTTCGCCATATGGCTACACCTTC. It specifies CSAGSPYGYTF.

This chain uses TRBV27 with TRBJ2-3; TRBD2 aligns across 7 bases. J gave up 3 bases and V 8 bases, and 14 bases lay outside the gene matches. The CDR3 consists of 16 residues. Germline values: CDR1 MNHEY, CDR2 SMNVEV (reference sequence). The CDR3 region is CASAGLVGGGTDTQYF. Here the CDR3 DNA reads TGTGCCAGCGCTGGACTAGTGGGAGGAGGGACAGATACGCAGTATTTT.

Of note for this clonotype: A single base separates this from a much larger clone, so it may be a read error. CDR3 nucleotides: TGTGCCAGCAGCCAGCACACAGGTACGCAGTATTTT. Its translation: CASSQHTGTQYF. The V gene is TRBV9, the J gene TRBJ2-3; D might be TRBD1 (5 bases). Germline CDR1 SGDLS, CDR2 YYNGEE. This CDR3 has 12 amino acids.

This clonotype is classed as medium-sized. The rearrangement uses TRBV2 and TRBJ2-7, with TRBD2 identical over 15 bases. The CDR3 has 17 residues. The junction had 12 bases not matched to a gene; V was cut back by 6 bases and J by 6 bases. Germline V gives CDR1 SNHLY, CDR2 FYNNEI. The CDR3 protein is CASSDPGLAGGPGEQYF. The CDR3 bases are TGTGCCAGCAGCGACCCTGGACTAGCGGGAGGGCCTGGCGAGCAGTACTTC. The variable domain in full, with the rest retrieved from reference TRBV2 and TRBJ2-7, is EPEVTQTPSHQVTQMGQEVILRCVPISNHLYFYWYRQILGQKVEFLVSFYNNEISEKSEIFDDQFSVERPDGSNFTLKIRSTKLEDSAMYFCASSDPGLAGGPGEQYFGPGTRLTVT.

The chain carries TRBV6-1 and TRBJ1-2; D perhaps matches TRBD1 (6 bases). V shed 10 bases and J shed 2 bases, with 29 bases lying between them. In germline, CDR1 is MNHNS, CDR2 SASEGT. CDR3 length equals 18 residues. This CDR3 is CAITPPPIYGQRNYGYTF. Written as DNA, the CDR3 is TGTGCCATTACGCCTCCCCCAATTTATGGACAGCGGAACTATGGCTACACCTTC.